These T cell receptor beta chains were read from a single sample in a study of T cell repertoires in cytomegalovirus infection. These receptors' targets are unknown. TCRdb ran MiXCR on the reads and lists one entry per CDR3 protein. The sample contains 650,000 to 900,000 distinct CDR3 sequences, around a third of which appear only once. The sequenced sample was cultured CD8+ T cells from PBMCs, obtained from culture after CMV antigen stimulation. The receptors here all came from a human donor in good health (CMV status not recorded). Some clones in this sample may be carry-over from other donors' samples. The CDR3 runs from the conserved cysteine through the conserved F or W. The D gene is left open where the match is weak. The listing skips clone size in some rows; elsewhere it reads once, few, many or a size class.

CDR3 DNA,CDR3 protein,clone size,D gene,J gene,V gene
TGTGCCAGCAGCTTTCTAGCGGGGGAGGGGACAGATACGCAGTATTTT,CASSFLAGEGTDTQYF,many,TRBD2,TRBJ2-3,TRBV7-6
TGCAGCGTGTCCTCGGGGGAAGCTTTCTTT,CSVSSGEAFF,.,.,TRBJ1-1,TRBV29-1
TGTGCCAGCAGCTTAGTAAGCCAGGGCACCTACAATGAGCAGTTCTTC,CASSLVSQGTYNEQFF,many,.,TRBJ2-1,TRBV7-2
TGTGCCAGCAGCTTAGGAGGGGCCTCCACAGATACGCAGTATTTT,CASSLGGASTDTQYF,many,.,TRBJ2-3,TRBV7-6
TGTGCCACCAGCGGACTGAAGAGTATCTCTGGAAACACCATATATTTT,CATSGLKSISGNTIYF,.,.,TRBJ1-3,TRBV15
TGTGCCAGTCTGGGGGGCTCCGGCTACACCTTC,CASLGGSGYTF,.,.,TRBJ1-2,TRBV12-3/TRBV12-4
TGTGCCAGCAGTGTGATGTCAGGGGGTGACGGACCGAACACCGGGGAGCTGTTTTTT,CASSVMSGGDGPNTGELFF,.,TRBD1,TRBJ2-2,TRBV2
TGTGCCATCGCCCTTGACAGGAGGAACACTGAAGCTTTCTTT,CAIALDRRNTEAFF,.,.,TRBJ1-1,TRBV10-3
TGTGCCAGCAGCTCCTGGATCCTCACAGATACGCAGTATTTT,CASSSWILTDTQYF,.,.,TRBJ2-3,TRBV7-4
TGTGCCAGCAGCCAACGACTAGCGGACGAGCAGTACTTC,CASSQRLADEQYF,.,TRBD2,TRBJ2-7,TRBV7-2
TGTGCCAGCAGCTTAGAGCCCTCTTGGTTGGACGAGCAGTACTTC,CASSLEPSWLDEQYF,many,.,TRBJ2-7,TRBV7-8
TGTGCCAGTAGTCCCTCCCCGGGACAGAAACAGCCCCAGCATTTT,CASSPSPGQKQPQHF,.,TRBD1,TRBJ1-5,TRBV19
TGTGCCGTAGGGACAGCAAACACCGGGGAGCTGTTTTTT,CAVGTANTGELFF,.,TRBD1,TRBJ2-2,TRBV10-3
TGTGCCAGCAGCTTGTGGGACAGAAAGAACACTGAAGCTTTCTTT,CASSLWDRKNTEAFF,.,TRBD1,TRBJ1-1,TRBV11-2
TGTGCCAGCAGTTTACCCAGCGGGGGCCGGGTTTACAATGAGCAGTTCTTC,CASSLPSGGRVYNEQFF,.,TRBD2,TRBJ2-1,TRBV27
TGCAGCGTTGTGGGCAGCCGCTCCTACAATGAGCAGTTCTTC,CSVVGSRSYNEQFF,.,.,TRBJ2-1,TRBV29-1
TGTGCCAGCAGTTCTGTAGCGGGGGTTGGGGAGAACCAGTACTTC,CASSSVAGVGENQYF,.,TRBD2,TRBJ2-5,TRBV12-3/TRBV12-4
TGTGCCAGCAGCTTAGGCAGTAGGGCCTACAATGAGCAGTTCTTC,CASSLGSRAYNEQFF,.,.,TRBJ2-1,TRBV7-9
TGTGCCAGCAATGGACTAGCGGGGGAGCAGTTCTTC,CASNGLAGEQFF,.,TRBD2,TRBJ2-1,TRBV2
TGCGCCAGCAGCCAAGCCTTCTTCGACATCTCTGGGACTGAAGCTTTCTTT,CASSQAFFDISGTEAFF,.,.,TRBJ1-1,TRBV4-1
TGTGCCAGCAGCTGGGACAGGGGGAACGAGCAGTACTTC,CASSWDRGNEQYF,.,TRBD1,TRBJ2-7,TRBV5-5
TGTGCCAGCAGCTTGTATACCCGGGGGGGCAGCGAGCAGTACTTC,CASSLYTRGGSEQYF,.,TRBD2,TRBJ2-7,TRBV5-5